This T cell receptor beta chain was identified during a study of regulatory T cells in long-lasting Graves disease. Regarding the study as a whole: Persistent Graves' patients showed less TCR diversity than newly diagnosed ones.

Details on this clonotype: Antigen unknown.

Arm-PCR of CDR3 regions with iRepertoire HTBI primers generated TCR beta libraries. In TCRdb, the multiplex PCR reads were re-called with MiXCR into one record per CDR3 protein. The data contain about 470,000 distinct CDR3 sequences, around 21% of them seen just once; the ten biggest clones take up 7.8%. The CDR3 has 12 residues. Germline V lookup: CDR1 GTSNPN, CDR2 SVGIG (reference sequence). Trimming took 2 bases from V and 5 from J, leaving 7 bases between them. Specified time point: persistent/refractory GD, antithyroid drugs over 5 years with positive TRAb. Generation of the TCR library employed RNA extracted from PBMCs.

The chain couples TRBV30 to TRBJ2-1; D gene ambiguous. The sequence came from a female donor with Graves disease. The starting material was peripheral blood mononuclear cells (PBMCs), obtained when the disease was refractory, from a patient treated with antithyroid drugs. CDR3 in amino acids: CAWSYGDNEQFF. As DNA, the CDR3 is TGTGCCTGGAGTTACGGTGACAATGAGCAGTTCTTC.